This T cell receptor beta chain was captured by sequencing in a study of T cell changes during pregnancy in multiple sclerosis. Deletions cut 2 bases from V and 7 bases from J, with 12 bases between. Germline lookup yields CDR1 MNHEY and CDR2 SVGAGI. The CDR3 runs 14 residues. The repertoire was sequenced with immunoSEQ multiplex PCR; TCRdb's copy has only in-frame clones and lacks some. Of 60,000 or so clones listed, around nine tenths are singletons. The receptor's source is a human donor whose cells served as feeder cells for cultures in a pregnancy study. Material: peripheral blood from another person, used as feeder cells. The chain couples TRBV6-5 to TRBJ1-5; D is undetermined. The DNA for the CDR3 is TGTGCCAGCAGTTACAAAGGGTTAGCGCAGCCCCAGCATTTT. It codes for CASSYKGLAQPQHF.